This T cell receptor beta chain stems from a study of metastatic and nonmetastatic thyroid tumors. Study-level information: Repertoire comparisons spanned blood and tumor or nodule tissue from malignant and benign thyroid patients.

Study results and caveats: In both blood and tumor samples, TCR beta diversity was reported significantly higher for malignant than benign nodules.

After removal of 5 bases from V and 0 bases from J, the junction contained 6 bases not matched to a gene. The CDR3 is 15 residues long. In germline, CDR1 is MNHEY, CDR2 SMNVEV (reference sequence). Concerning this clone: What it binds is not known.

Prior to thyroid surgery, none of the patients had received any treatment. Authors' processing steps: The study built a papillary thyroid cancer distant-metastasis classifier from CDR3 differences across clinicopathological groups. Via MiXCR, TCRdb re-called the PCR reads. None of the V and J calls come from the authors' own analysis; TCRdb made them. The sample yields 4,000 to 5,000 clones, more than 25% seen once. The material sequenced was adjacent normal tissue. V is TRBV27 and J is TRBJ1-2, with 7 nucleotides matching TRBD1. This sequence was found in a male donor with papillary thyroid cancer or a benign thyroid nodule (not recorded which). Some clones in this sample may be carry-over from other donors' samples. DNA for the CDR3: TGTGCCAGCAGTCCTGCCGGGACAGCTAACTATGGCTACACCTTC. Residues: CASSPAGTANYGYTF.